A selection of T cell receptor beta chains follows, all from one sample in a study of CD8 T cells in Susac syndrome. TCRdb analysed the immunoSEQ multiplex PCR reads with MiXCR anew, one entry per CDR3 protein. The sample has 200,000 to 250,000 distinct CDR3 sequences; approximately 94% are singletons. The sample comprised CD4+ T cells from PBMCs. All receptors come from a human donor with Susac syndrome. Each CDR3 is given without its conserved first and last residue. Only some rows state a clone size, as once, few, many or a class for expanded clones.

>TRBV5-1|few
ASSPQEGTNEQY
>TRBV10-1|.
ASSESHSGTQY
>TRBV9|once
ASSVTGGEQY
>TRBV7-9|.
ASSFYQGEAF
>TRBV20-1|.
SARVGLAGGQGEQF
>TRBV4-1|.
ASSEIGGSSYNSPLH
>TRBV11-2|.
ASGQRGGRTEAF
>TRBV3-1|.
ASSHRDTSSYNEQF
>TRBV29-1|.
SVRPGTGANTGELF
>TRBV30|.
AWGPTNTEAF
>TRBV27|.
ASSLSKGSGALGPGELF
>TRBV19|.
ASSIDRGQVTF
>TRBV6-2/TRBV6-3|.
ASRRDIAGNTIY
>TRBV30|.
AWSVVAGVGANEQF
>TRBV30|.
AGEVRGQGKDEQY
>TRBV3-1|.
ASSQGTLSYEQY
>TRBV7-2|.
ASSLDPGRAAT
>TRBV30|.
AWSRDRGLPYNEQF
>TRBV27|.
ASTLIGGAGQETQY
>TRBV9|.
ASSEAGTGVGGYT
>TRBV6-5|once
ASSYSGQQNSPLH
>TRBV4-3|.
ASSQDLAARETQY
>TRBV13|.
ASSFRSGNYGYT
>TRBV7-3|.
ASSLLGDRDSPLH
>TRBV19|.
ASSGTSGGEQY
>TRBV20-1|.
SASDPPGGNSPLH
>TRBV4-2|.
ASSRPGQGQSYT
>TRBV12-3/TRBV12-4|.
ASSLGGTGNTIY
>TRBV28|once
ASSPAGTGRRGQPQH
>TRBV7-3|.
ASSLSDIPGLEQF
>TRBV6-1|.
ASSERPVRGGKETQY
>TRBV12-3/TRBV12-4|.
ASSLPRIYGYT